What follows is one TCR beta chain and its context. Its antigen is unidentified. The eight patients with RAG deficiency had SCID (one), Omenn syndrome (two), or CID/atypical SCID (five). Here immunoSEQ multiplex PCR was the method, and the copy in TCRdb shows in-frame clones only, minus some. Among some 6,000 clones listed, 80% to 95% were seen once. The record originates from a study of regulatory and conventional T cells in RAG deficiency. Looking at the study overall: CID or atypical SCID patients with hypomorphic RAG mutations often have autoimmunity. Study-level results: Treg unique TCR beta sequences were approximately 96-fold fewer in Omenn syndrome and CID/AS patients than controls. RAG-deficient patients showed markedly lower Shannon entropy and higher Simpson indices than control T-cell subsets.

V was clipped by 2 bases and J by 8 bases; unmatched bases: 15. The CDR3 length is 17 residues. The germline V gene encodes CDR1 SGHRS and CDR2 YFSETQ. The chain carries TRBV5-1 and TRBJ2-1; 8 nucleotides line up with TRBD2. The sample comprised CD8+ T cells sorted from blood. The sequence came from a human donor with RAG deficiency presenting as severe combined immunodeficiency. Here the CDR3 DNA reads TGCGCCAGCAGCTTTGCGCAGCGGGAGTTCCCTTTGGATGAGCAGTTCTTC. It yields the protein CASSFAQREFPLDEQFF. Full variable domain (outside the CDR3, taken from reference TRBV5-1 and TRBJ2-1): KAGVTQTPRYLIKTRGQQVTLSCSPISGHRSVSWYQQTPGQGLQFLFEYFSETQRNKGNFPGRFSGRQFSNSRSEMNVSTLELGDSALYLCASSFAQREFPLDEQFFGPGTRLTVL.